The following is a T cell receptor beta chain sequence with its context. This entry comes from a study of CD8 T cells in Susac syndrome. This CDR3 spans 12 amino acids. CDR1 is SGHAT, CDR2 FQDESV, per germline (reference sequence). V dropped 4 bases and J dropped 10 bases, with 11 bases sitting between them. Reverse transcription of about 0.5 to 1 ug RNA used random hexamers. TCRdb re-analysed the immunoSEQ multiplex PCR reads in MiXCR, keeping a single row per CDR3 protein. The repertoire holds 200,000 to 250,000 distinct CDR3 sequences, with around 96% as singletons. Specimen: CD4+ T cells from PBMCs. The rearrangement uses TRBV11-1 and TRBJ2-1; D is undetermined. The sequence derives from a human donor with multiple sclerosis. The CDR3 loop reads CASSSRQWEQFF. Here the CDR3 DNA reads TGTGCCAGCAGCTCCCGTCAGTGGGAGCAGTTCTTC.